The 12 T cell receptor beta chains listed next were all sequenced from one sample in a study of blood T cell repertoires in COVID-19. Libraries were prepared by immunoSEQ multiplex PCR; TCRdb keeps only in-frame clonotypes and omits some of them. The repertoire holds more than 300,000 clones, with 70% to 90% as singletons. Input material: peripheral blood. The receptors were sampled from a man aged 18 to 35 who had recovered from COVID-19.

The genes are TRBV27 and TRBJ2-7, with a possible D match to TRBD2 (6 bases). Germline V lookup: CDR1 MNHEY, CDR2 SMNVEV (reference sequence). V lost 5 bases and J lost 4, with 18 bases in between. The CDR3 covers 15 residues. The CDR3 spells CASSVLPGARYEQYF. The CDR3 DNA is TGTGCCAGCAGTGTCCTCCCGGGAGCCCGTTACGAGCAGTACTTC.

V gene TRBV6-5 combines with J gene TRBJ1-5, with D possibly TRBD1 on 5 matching bases. The CDR3 contains 15 residues. CDR1 is MNHEY, CDR2 SVGAGI, per germline. V was cut by 5 bases and J by 0 bases, with 11 bases left in between. The DNA of the CDR3 is TGTGCCAGCAGTCGGGACTTCCGTAGCAATCAGCCCCAGCATTTT. Protein: CASSRDFRSNQPQHF.

V and J are TRBV7-9 and TRBJ2-1; 8 bases line up with TRBD1. Losses at the gene ends were 5 bases for V and 3 bases for J; bases not matched to a gene: 9. In germline, CDR1 is SEHNR, CDR2 FQNEAQ (reference sequence). This CDR3 has 16 residues. CDR3 amino acids: CASSTGPGQDYNEQFF. The CDR3 nucleotides are TGTGCCAGCAGCACGGGACCGGGACAGGACTACAATGAGCAGTTCTTC.

J is TRBJ1-2 and V is TRBV19; 9 bases fit TRBD1. V shed 9 bases, J shed 0 bases, and the junction held 8 bases outside the gene matches. The CDR3 is 15 amino acids. Germline values: CDR1 LNHDA, CDR2 SQIVND (reference sequence). The CDR3 region has the DNA TGTGCCAGCGTCTGGGACAGGGTCGCTAACTATGGCTACACCTTC. This sequence encodes CASVWDRVANYGYTF.

The chain links TRBV5-1 to TRBJ2-7; 10 bases align to TRBD1. CDR3 length: 15 residues. CDR1 and CDR2 from the germline V gene are SGHRS and YFSETQ. V shed 4 bases, J shed 5 bases, and the junction held 9 bases outside the gene matches. The CDR3 region is CASSTMTGGGNEQYF. Here the CDR3 DNA reads TGCGCCAGCAGCACTATGACAGGGGGCGGGAACGAGCAGTACTTC.

The gene calls are TRBV5-1 and TRBJ1-6, with 8 bases that match TRBD1. Germline-derived CDR1 and CDR2 are SGHRS and YFSETQ. J lost 10 bases, V lost 4 bases, and 13 bases had no gene match. The CDR3 is made up of 16 amino acids. This chain's CDR3 is CASSPSGGQGGSPLHF. In DNA form, the CDR3 reads TGCGCCAGCAGCCCATCCGGTGGACAGGGTGGGTCACCCCTCCACTTT. Filled out from reference TRBV5-1 and TRBJ1-6, the complete variable domain reads KAGVTQTPRYLIKTRGQQVTLSCSPISGHRSVSWYQQTPGQGLQFLFEYFSETQRNKGNFPGRFSGRQFSNSRSEMNVSTLELGDSALYLCASSPSGGQGGSPLHFGNGTRLTVT.

V and J are TRBV10-2 and TRBJ1-1; no clear D gene. The V and J ends lost 0 bases and 7 bases respectively, with 6 bases between them. Germline CDR1 is WSHSY and CDR2 is SAAADI. CDR3 size: 12 residues. CDR3 sequence (DNA): TGCGCCAGCAGTGAGTCGAGCGGTGAAGCTTTCTTT. This encodes CASSESSGEAFF.

This clone was found a few times. CDR3 nucleotide sequence: TGTGCCAGCAGCTTAGGGCGGCTGAGCAATCAGCCCCAGCATTTT. Its protein product is CASSLGRLSNQPQHF. J is TRBJ1-5 and V is TRBV13; D is uncertain. Germline CDR1 and CDR2: PRHDT and FYEKMQ (reference sequence). V lost 0 bases to trimming and J lost 1 base, with 7 bases between them. This CDR3 spans 15 amino acids.

The rearrangement links TRBV9 to TRBJ2-1, with D perhaps matching TRBD2 (5 bases). This CDR3 region has 15 residues. V lost 2 bases and J 4 bases, leaving 13 bases between the germline ends. The germline gives CDR1 SGDLS, CDR2 YYNGEE. CDR3 region: CASSVAAVGYNEQFF. The CDR3 DNA reads as TGTGCCAGCAGCGTTGCAGCGGTTGGGTACAATGAGCAGTTCTTC. Looking up the rest from reference TRBV9 and TRBJ2-1 gives the full variable domain: DSGVTQTPKHLITATGQRVTLRCSPRSGDLSVYWYQQSLDQGLQFLIQYYNGEERAKGNILERFSAQQFPDLHSELNLSSLELGDSALYFCASSVAAVGYNEQFFGPGTRLTVL.

The chain has TRBV5-1 and TRBJ2-2; 12 bases line up with TRBD1. Germline V gene lookup returns CDR1 SGHRS and CDR2 YFSETQ. With 3 bases clipped from V and 8 bases from J, the junction kept 2 bases outside the gene matches. The CDR3 totals 14 residues. The CDR3 loop is CASSWDRGQGELFF. DNA for the CDR3: TGCGCCAGCAGCTGGGACAGGGGGCAAGGGGAGCTGTTTTTT.

The V call is TRBV19, the J call TRBJ1-3; possible D gene TRBD1, 6 bases. Trimming left V 5 bases short and J 1 base short, with 15 bases between. CDR1 is LNHDA and CDR2 is SQIVND in the germline V gene (reference sequence). The CDR3 spans 16 residues. For the CDR3, the DNA is TGTGCCAGTAGTGGACACAGGACAGATTCTGGAAACACCATATATTTT. Protein: CASSGHRTDSGNTIYF.

The V gene is TRBV9, the J gene TRBJ1-6; the D is unclear. CDR3 length equals 16 residues. Germline V gene lookup returns CDR1 SGDLS and CDR2 YYNGEE. The V and J ends lost 4 bases and 0 bases respectively, with 11 bases between them. DNA of the CDR3: TGTGCCAGCAGCCCAACCCCGAGCTCCTATAATTCACCCCTCCACTTT. Amino acids: CASSPTPSSYNSPLHF.